The clone carrying this T cell receptor beta chain appeared once. The authors' processing: Scientists estimated how many nucleated cells there were by amplifying reference gene primers. Method: immunoSEQ multiplex PCR; TCRdb's copy keeps in-frame clones and lacks some. D and trimming come from the DNA, and the V and J calls and clone size come from that table. The table includes 50,000 to 75,000 clones, over 65% detected once. This entry comes from a study of blood T cell repertoires in COVID-19. Turning to the study itself: Samples taken during acute and convalescent COVID-19 were collected in the United States, Italy and Spain. T cells, B-cell-depleted T cells, or PBMCs supplied cDNA or gDNA.

Enrolment of Seattle patients took place during active infection, and they were followed longitudinally. Germline CDR1 KGHSH, CDR2 LQKENI. The germline V and J ends were trimmed by 4 bases and 1 base, with 11 bases remaining between them. The CDR3 consists of 16 residues. The TCR comes from a man aged 55 to 69 with COVID-19, enrolled during active disease. The rearrangement joins TRBV18 to TRBJ2-6, with D tentatively TRBD1 (6 bases). Sequenced material: peripheral blood. For the CDR3, the DNA is TGTGCCAGCTCACTAGGACAGCCGTCTGGGGCCAACGTCCTGACTTTC. Translation gives CASSLGQPSGANVLTF. Complete variable domain (other parts from reference TRBV18 and TRBJ2-6): NAGVMQNPRHLVRRRGQEARLRCSPMKGHSHVYWYRQLPEEGLKFMVYLQKENIIDESGMPKERFSAEFPKEGPSILRIQQVVRGDSAAYFCASSLGQPSGANVLTFGAGSRLTVL.